This T cell receptor beta chain originates from a study of blood T cell repertoires in COVID-19. Background on the study: The United States, Italy and Spain were the sources of the acute and convalescent COVID-19 samples. Sources were T cells, B-cell-depleted T cells, or PBMCs; the material itself was cDNA or gDNA.

Source study methods: Nucleated cell number was recorded as an estimate derived from reference gene primer amplification. The table came from immunoSEQ multiplex PCR; TCRdb's copy has only in-frame clones and leaves some out. That table is the source of V, J and clone size, and D and trimming were worked out from the DNA. The data hold some 200,000 clones, with roughly 78% observed a single time. V lost 6 bases, J lost 2 bases, and 11 bases lay in between. The germline V gene has CDR1 MNHEY and CDR2 SVGAGI. This CDR3 has 13 amino acids. The chain carries TRBV6-5 and TRBJ2-7; the D is unclear. The sequence derives from a woman aged 40-49 years with acute or convalescent COVID-19. Sequencing input: peripheral blood. DNA of the CDR3: TGTGCCAGCAGCCTATCTAGTCCCTACGAGCAGTACTTC. It specifies CASSLSSPYEQYF.